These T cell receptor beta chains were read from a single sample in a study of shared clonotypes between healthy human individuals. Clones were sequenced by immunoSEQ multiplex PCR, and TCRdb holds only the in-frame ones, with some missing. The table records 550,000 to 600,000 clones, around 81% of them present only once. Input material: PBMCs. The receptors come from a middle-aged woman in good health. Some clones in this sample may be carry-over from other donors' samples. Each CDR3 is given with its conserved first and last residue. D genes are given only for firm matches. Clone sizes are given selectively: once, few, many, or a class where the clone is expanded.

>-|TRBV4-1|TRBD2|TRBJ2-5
CASSPWTSGVSWETQYF
TGCGCCAGCAGCCCCTGGACTAGCGGGGTATCCTGGGAGACCCAGTACTTC
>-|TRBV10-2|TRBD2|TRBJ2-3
CASSEYLAGVTDTQYF
TGCGCCAGCAGTGAGTATCTAGCGGGAGTGACAGATACGCAGTATTTT
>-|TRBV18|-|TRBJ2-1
CASSPSAGDGTEQFF
TGTGCCAGCTCACCATCGGCAGGGGATGGGACTGAGCAGTTCTTC
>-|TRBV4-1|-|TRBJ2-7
CASSLTGRYYEQYF
TGCGCCAGCAGCCTCACGGGACGGTACTACGAGCAGTACTTC
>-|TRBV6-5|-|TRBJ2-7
CASTSWGGEQYF
TGTGCCAGCACTTCGTGGGGAGGCGAGCAGTACTTC
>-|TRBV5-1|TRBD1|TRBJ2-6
CASSDRDRYPGANVLTF
TGCGCCAGCAGCGACCGGGACAGGTACCCTGGGGCCAACGTCCTGACTTTC
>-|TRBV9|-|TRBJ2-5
CASSTTGGVSQETQYF
TGTGCCAGTTCTACGACAGGCGGGGTCTCCCAAGAGACCCAGTACTTC
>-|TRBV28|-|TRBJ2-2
CASSLERGWDTGELFF
TGTGCCAGCAGCCTTGAGAGGGGATGGGACACCGGGGAGCTGTTTTTT
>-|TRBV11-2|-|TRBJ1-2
CASSLGGQIYGYTF
TGTGCCAGCAGCTTAGGGGGGCAGATCTATGGCTACACCTTC
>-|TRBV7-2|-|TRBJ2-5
CASSLSPGQRSQYF
TGTGCCAGCAGCTTATCTCCGGGTCAAAGGTCCCAGTACTTC
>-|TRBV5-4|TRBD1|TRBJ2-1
CASSLGLGQGAGSYNEQFF
TGTGCCAGCAGCTTGGGTCTGGGACAGGGGGCGGGCTCCTACAATGAGCAGTTCTTC
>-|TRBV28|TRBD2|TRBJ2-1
CASSFFRGTSGSFNNEQFF
TGTGCCAGCAGTTTTTTCCGCGGGACTAGCGGGAGTTTTAACAATGAGCAGTTCTTC
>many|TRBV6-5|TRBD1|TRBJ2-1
CASSPRQGHEQFF
TGTGCCAGCAGCCCTAGACAGGGCCATGAGCAGTTCTTC
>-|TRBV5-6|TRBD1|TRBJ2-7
CASSLVAGGEQYF
TGTGCCAGCAGCTTGGTGGCAGGGGGCGAGCAGTACTTC
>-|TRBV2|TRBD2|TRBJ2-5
CASRVKREGQTQYF
TGTGCCAGCAGGGTTAAGCGGGAGGGCCAGACCCAGTACTTC
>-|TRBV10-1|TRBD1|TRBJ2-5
CASSDAGTGKETQYF
TGCGCCAGCAGTGACGCCGGGACAGGGAAAGAGACCCAGTACTTC
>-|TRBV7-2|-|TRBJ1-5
CASSLDSGGNQPQHF
TGTGCCAGCAGCTTAGACAGCGGTGGCAATCAGCCCCAGCATTTT
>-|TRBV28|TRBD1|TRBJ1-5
CASSLFGTGDQPQHF
TGTGCCAGCAGTTTATTTGGGACAGGGGATCAGCCCCAGCATTTT
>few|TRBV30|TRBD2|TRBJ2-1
CAWNPLGTSAGGEQFF
TGTGCCTGGAACCCTCTGGGGACTAGCGCGGGAGGTGAGCAGTTCTTC
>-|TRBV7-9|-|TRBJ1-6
CASSRRGGGNSPLHF
TGTGCCAGCAGCCGCCGGGGAGGGGGTAATTCACCCCTCCACTTT
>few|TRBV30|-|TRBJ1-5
CAWSKPFSNQPQHF
TGTGCCTGGTCCAAGCCTTTTAGCAATCAGCCCCAGCATTTT
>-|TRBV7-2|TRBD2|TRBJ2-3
CASSLDAGGGDTQYF
TGTGCCAGCAGCTTAGATGCGGGAGGGGGTGATACGCAGTATTTT
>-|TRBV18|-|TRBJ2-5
CASSQIAATKETQYF
TGTGCCAGCTCACAAATCGCGGCAACGAAAGAGACCCAGTACTTC
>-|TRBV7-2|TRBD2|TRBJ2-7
CASSSLAGGPYEQYF
TGTGCCAGCAGCTCCCTGGCGGGAGGGCCTTACGAGCAGTACTTC
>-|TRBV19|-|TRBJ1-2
CASSPLGGNYGYTF
TGTGCCAGTAGTCCCCTAGGGGGAAACTATGGCTACACCTTC
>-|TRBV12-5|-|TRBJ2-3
CASGPAGLGTDTQYF
TGTGCTAGTGGTCCCGCAGGGTTGGGGACAGATACGCAGTATTTT
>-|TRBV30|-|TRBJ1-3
CAWSPAGVIYF
TGTGCCTGGAGTCCGGCAGGGGTCATATATTTT
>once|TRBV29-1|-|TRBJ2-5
CSARPGQETQYF
TGCAGCGCCAGACCGGGACAAGAGACCCAGTACTTC
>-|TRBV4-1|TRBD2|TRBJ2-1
CASSALAGVGNEQFF
TGCGCCAGCAGCGCCCTAGCGGGAGTCGGAAATGAGCAGTTCTTC
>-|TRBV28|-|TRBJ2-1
CASSLGTVNEQFF
TGTGCCAGCAGTTTGGGGACGGTCAATGAGCAGTTCTTC
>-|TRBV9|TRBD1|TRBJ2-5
CASSVRTGLGETQYF
TGTGCCAGCAGCGTTCGGACAGGGCTGGGGGAGACCCAGTACTTC
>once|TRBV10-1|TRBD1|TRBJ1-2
CASRRIGVGQGCGGYTF
TGCGCCAGCAGAAGAATAGGAGTTGGACAGGGGTGTGGTGGCTACACCTTC
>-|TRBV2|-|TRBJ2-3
CASTMGAGRRTDTQYF
TGTGCCAGCACTATGGGGGCAGGGCGTCGCACAGATACGCAGTATTTT
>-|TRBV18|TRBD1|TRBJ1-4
CASSPRQGTNEKLFF
TGTGCCAGCTCACCCCGACAGGGAACTAATGAAAAACTGTTTTTT
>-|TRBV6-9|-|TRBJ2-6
CASSPPTQSRANVLTF
TGTGCCAGCAGTCCGCCGACACAAAGTCGGGCCAACGTCCTGACTTTC
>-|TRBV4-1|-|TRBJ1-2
CASSQGSVVGYTF
TGCGCCAGCAGCCAAGGATCGGTGGTTGGCTACACCTTC
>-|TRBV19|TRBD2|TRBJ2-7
CASRRTSGYEQYF
TGTGCCAGTAGGCGGACTAGCGGCTACGAGCAGTACTTC
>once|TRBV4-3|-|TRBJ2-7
CASSQGTVFGEQYF
TGCGCCAGCAGCCAAGGGACAGTGTTTGGCGAGCAGTACTTC
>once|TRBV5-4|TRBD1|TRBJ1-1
CASSPPGGQGTEAFF
TGTGCCAGCAGCCCCCCAGGGGGACAGGGAACTGAAGCTTTCTTT
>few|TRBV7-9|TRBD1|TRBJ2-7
CASSNGQGAYEQYF
TGTGCCAGCAGCAACGGACAGGGGGCCTACGAGCAGTACTTC
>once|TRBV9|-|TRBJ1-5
CARRGVQPQHF
TGTGCCAGGAGAGGGGTTCAGCCCCAGCATTTT